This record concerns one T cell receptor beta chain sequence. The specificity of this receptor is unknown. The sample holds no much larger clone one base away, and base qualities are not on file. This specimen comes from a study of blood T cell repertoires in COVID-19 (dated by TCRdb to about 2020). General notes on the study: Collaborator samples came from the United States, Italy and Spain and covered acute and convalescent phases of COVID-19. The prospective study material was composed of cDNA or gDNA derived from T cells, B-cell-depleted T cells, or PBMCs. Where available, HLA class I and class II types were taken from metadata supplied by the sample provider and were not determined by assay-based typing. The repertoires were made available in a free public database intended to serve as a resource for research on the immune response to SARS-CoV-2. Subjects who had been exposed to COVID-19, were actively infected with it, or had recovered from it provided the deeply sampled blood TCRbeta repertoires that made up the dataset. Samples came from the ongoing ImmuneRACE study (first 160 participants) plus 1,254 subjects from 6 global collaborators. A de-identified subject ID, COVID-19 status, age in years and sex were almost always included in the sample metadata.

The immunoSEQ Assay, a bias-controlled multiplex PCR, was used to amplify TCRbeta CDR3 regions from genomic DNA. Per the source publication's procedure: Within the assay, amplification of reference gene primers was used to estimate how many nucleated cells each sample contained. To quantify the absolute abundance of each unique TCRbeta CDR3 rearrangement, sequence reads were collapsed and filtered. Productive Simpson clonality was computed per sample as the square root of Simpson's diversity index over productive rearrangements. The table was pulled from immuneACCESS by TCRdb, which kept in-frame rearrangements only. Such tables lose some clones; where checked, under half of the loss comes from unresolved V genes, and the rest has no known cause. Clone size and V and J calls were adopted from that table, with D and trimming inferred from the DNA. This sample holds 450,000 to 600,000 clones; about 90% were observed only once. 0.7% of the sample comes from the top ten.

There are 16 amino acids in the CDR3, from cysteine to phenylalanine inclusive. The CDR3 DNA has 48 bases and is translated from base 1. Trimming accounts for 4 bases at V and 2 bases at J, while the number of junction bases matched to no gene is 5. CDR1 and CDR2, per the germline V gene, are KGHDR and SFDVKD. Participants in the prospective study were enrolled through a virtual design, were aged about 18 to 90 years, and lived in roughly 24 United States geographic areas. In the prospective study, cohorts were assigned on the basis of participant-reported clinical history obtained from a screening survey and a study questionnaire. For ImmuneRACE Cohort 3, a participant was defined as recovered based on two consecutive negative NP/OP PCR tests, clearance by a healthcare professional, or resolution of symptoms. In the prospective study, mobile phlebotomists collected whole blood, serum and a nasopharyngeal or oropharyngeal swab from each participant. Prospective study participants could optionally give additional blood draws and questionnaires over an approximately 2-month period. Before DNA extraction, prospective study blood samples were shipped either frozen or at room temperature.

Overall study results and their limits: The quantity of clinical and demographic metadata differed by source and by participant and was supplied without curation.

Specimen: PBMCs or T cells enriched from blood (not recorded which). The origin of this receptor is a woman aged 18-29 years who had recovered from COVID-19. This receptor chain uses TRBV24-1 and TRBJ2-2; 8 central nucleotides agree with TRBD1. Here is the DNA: TGTGCCACCAGTGACACTGACAGGGGTAACACCGGGGAGCTGTTTTTT. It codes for CATSDTDRGNTGELFF.